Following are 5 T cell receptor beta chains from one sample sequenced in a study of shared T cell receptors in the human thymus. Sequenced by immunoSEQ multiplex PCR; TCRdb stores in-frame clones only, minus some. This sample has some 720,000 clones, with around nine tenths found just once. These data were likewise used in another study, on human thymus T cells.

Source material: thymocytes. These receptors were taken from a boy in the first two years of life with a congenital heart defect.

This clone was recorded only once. CDR3 in DNA: TGTGCCTGGAGTAAGAGGTTTTTAGAGCCCCAGCATTTT. Translation gives CAWSKRFLEPQHF. V usage is TRBV30 and J usage is TRBJ1-5, with D uncertain. This CDR3 has 13 amino acids. The germline CDR1 and CDR2 sequences are GTSNPN and SVGIG (reference sequence). V was shortened by 2 bases and J by 8 bases, with 13 bases between the two germline ends.

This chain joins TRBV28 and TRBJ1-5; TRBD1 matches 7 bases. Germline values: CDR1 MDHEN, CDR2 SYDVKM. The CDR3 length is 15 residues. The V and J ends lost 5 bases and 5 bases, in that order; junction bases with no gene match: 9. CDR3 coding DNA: TGTGCCAGCAGTGCCAACCTACAGGGGTATCAGCCCCAGCATTTT. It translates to CASSANLQGYQPQHF.

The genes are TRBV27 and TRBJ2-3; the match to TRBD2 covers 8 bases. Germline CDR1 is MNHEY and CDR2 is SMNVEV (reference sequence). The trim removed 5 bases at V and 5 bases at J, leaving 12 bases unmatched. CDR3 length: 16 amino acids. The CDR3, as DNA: TGTGCCAGCAGTCAAGAAGCGGGAGAAGGTGGAGATACGCAGTATTTT. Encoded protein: CASSQEAGEGGDTQYF.

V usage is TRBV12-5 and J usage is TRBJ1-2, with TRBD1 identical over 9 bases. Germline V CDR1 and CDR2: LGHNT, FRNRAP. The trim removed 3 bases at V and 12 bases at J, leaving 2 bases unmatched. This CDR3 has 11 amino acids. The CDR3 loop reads CASGFWTGDTF. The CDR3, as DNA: TGTGCTAGTGGTTTCTGGACAGGGGACACCTTC.

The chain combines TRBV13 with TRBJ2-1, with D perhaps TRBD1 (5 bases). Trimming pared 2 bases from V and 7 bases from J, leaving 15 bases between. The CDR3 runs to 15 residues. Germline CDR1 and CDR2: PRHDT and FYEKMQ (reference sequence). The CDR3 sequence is CASSLTGGGYNEQFF. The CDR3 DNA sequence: TGTGCCAGCAGCTTAACAGGTGGCGGCTATAATGAGCAGTTCTTC.